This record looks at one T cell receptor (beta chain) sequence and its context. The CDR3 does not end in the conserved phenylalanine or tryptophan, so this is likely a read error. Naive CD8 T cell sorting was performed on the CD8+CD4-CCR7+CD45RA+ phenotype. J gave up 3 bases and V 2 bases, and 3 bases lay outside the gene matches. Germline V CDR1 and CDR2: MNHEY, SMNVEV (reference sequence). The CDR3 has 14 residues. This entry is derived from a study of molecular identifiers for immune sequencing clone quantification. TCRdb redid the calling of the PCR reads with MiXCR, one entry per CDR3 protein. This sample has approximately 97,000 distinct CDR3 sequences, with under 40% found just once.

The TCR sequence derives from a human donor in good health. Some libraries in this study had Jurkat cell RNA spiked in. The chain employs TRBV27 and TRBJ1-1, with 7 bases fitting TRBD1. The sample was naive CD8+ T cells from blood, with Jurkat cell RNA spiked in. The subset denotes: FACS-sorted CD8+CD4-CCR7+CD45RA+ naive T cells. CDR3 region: CASSLEGAYTEAFL. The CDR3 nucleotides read TGTGCCAGCAGTTTAGAGGGGGCCTACACTGAAGCTTTCTTA.